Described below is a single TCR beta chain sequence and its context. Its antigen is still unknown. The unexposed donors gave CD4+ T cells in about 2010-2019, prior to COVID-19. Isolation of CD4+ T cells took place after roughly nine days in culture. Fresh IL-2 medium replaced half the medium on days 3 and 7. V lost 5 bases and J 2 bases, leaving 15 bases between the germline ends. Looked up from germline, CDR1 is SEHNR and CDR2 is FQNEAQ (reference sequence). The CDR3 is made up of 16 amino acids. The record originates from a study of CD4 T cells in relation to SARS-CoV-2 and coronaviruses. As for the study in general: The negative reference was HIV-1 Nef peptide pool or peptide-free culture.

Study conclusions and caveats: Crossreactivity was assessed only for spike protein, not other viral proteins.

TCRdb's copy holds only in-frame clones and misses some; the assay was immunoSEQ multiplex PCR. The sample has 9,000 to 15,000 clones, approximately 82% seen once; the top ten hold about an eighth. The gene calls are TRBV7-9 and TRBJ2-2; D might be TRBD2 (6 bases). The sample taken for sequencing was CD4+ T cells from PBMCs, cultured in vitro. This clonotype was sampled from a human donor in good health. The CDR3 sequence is CASSLLRGLNTGELFF. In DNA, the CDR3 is TGTGCCAGCAGCCTGCTTCGGGGGTTAAACACCGGGGAGCTGTTTTTT. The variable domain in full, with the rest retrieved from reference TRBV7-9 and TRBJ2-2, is DTGVSQNPRHKITKRGQNVTFRCDPISEHNRLYWYRQTLGQGPEFLTYFQNEAQLEKSRLLSDRFSAERPKGSFSTLEIQRTEQGDSAMYLCASSLLRGLNTGELFFGEGSRLTVL.